This T cell receptor (beta chain) was sequenced for a study of T cells in localized non-small cell lung cancer. The germline gives CDR1 MNHEY, CDR2 SVGAGI. The V end was cut by 6 bases, the J end by 0 bases, with 9 bases between. The CDR3 is 15 amino acids. Concerning this clone itself: Its target is unknown.

Assay: immunoSEQ multiplex PCR; the TCRdb copy retains only in-frame clones and omits some. The sample has tens of thousands of clones; about nine tenths are singletons. Study results and caveats: The highest T cell clonality was in uninvolved adjacent lung, above tumor. Increased T cell density in blood showed an association with longer overall survival. Sequencing was limited to one tumor region, leaving the possibility of heterogeneity open. The study detected a median approximately 55 of the top 100 tumor clones in adjacent lung.

The J gene is TRBJ2-6, the V gene TRBV6-5; D gene uncertain. The receptor's source is a female donor older than 55 with stage I squamous cell lung carcinoma. This material consisted of peripheral blood, taken before any cancer treatment. The CDR3 is CASSPASSGANVLTF. The DNA for the CDR3 is TGTGCCAGCAGCCCGGCCAGCTCTGGGGCCAACGTCCTGACTTTC.